These 30 T cell receptor beta chains share one sample of origin, sequenced in a study of spatial heterogeneity in lung cancer. Described time point: sample taken at primary tumor resection. Study-level results: For expanded intratumoral alpha and beta TCRs, counts tracked tumor mutation counts.

In TCRdb, the 5' RACE reads were re-called with MiXCR into one record per CDR3 protein. The table shows nearly 11,000 distinct CDR3 sequences, with just over 5% occurring only once. Their antigens are not known. Sequenced here: lung tumor tissue, sampled at surgery. All receptors derive from a male donor with early-stage non-small cell lung cancer.

This clonotype came up many times. V gene TRBV12-3 or TRBV12-4 combines with J gene TRBJ2-3, with a weak D call TRBD2 (6 bases). The V and J ends lost 3 bases and 4 bases respectively, with 17 bases between them. The CDR3 loop spans 16 amino acids. The CDR3 nucleotides are TGTGCCAGCAGTTTTATAGTGGGGGGTGGCGCAGATACGCAGTATTTT. It translates to CASSFIVGGGADTQYF.

This clonotype occurred many times. The rearrangement uses TRBV12-3 or TRBV12-4 and TRBJ1-4, with TRBD1 as a possible D gene (6 bases). V was pared by 7 bases and J by 5 bases, with 11 bases between. The CDR3 consists of 13 residues. The CDR3 nucleotides read TGTGCCAGCACCCTGGACAGCAATGAAAAACTGTTTTTT. Encoded protein: CASTLDSNEKLFF.

In this sample, this clonotype turned up many times. The chain's CDR3 is CASSLGSGEQYF. The DNA of the CDR3 is TGTGCCAGCAGCTTAGGCTCTGGAGAGCAGTACTTC. The chain links TRBV7-9 to TRBJ2-7; no definite D call. Germline CDR1 reads SEHNR; CDR2 reads FQNEAQ (reference sequence). The CDR3 consists of 12 residues. Trimming stripped 1 base from V and 7 bases from J, with 8 bases between. The full variable domain, completed using reference TRBV7-9 and TRBJ2-7, is DTGVSQNPRHKITKRGQNVTFRCDPISEHNRLYWYRQTLGQGPEFLTYFQNEAQLEKSRLLSDRFSAERPKGSFSTLEIQRTEQGDSAMYLCASSLGSGEQYFGPGTRLTVT.

This clonotype showed up many times. The chain is built from TRBV28 and TRBJ1-1, with D unclear. Germline V gene lookup returns CDR1 MDHEN and CDR2 SYDVKM. The CDR3 covers 14 residues. Trimming cost V 5 bases and J 4 bases, with 14 bases left between them. The CDR3 region is CASSPPRWGTEAFF. The DNA of the CDR3 is TGTGCCAGCAGTCCGCCCCGCTGGGGCACTGAAGCTTTCTTT.

This clonotype appeared many times. The V and J genes are TRBV29-1 and TRBJ2-7, with D possibly being TRBD2 (5 bases). The CDR3 totals 12 residues. Germline V CDR1 and CDR2: SQVTM, ANQGSEA. Trimming took off 6 bases at V and 1 base at J, with 10 bases between the two ends. The CDR3 protein is CSVAEPSYEQYF. DNA of the CDR3: TGCAGCGTAGCGGAGCCATCCTACGAGCAGTACTTC.

The chain uses TRBV28 and TRBJ2-5, with a tentative D call TRBD1 (5 bases). V shed 4 bases and J shed 4 bases, with 19 bases lying between them. This CDR3 is 16 amino acids long. CDR1 is MDHEN and CDR2 is SYDVKM in the germline V gene. The CDR3 coding sequence is TGTGCCAGCAGTTCCGGAGCATTAAGGGGCCGAGAGACCCAGTACTTC. This gives the protein CASSSGALRGRETQYF.

The V gene is TRBV19, the J gene TRBJ2-5; D assignment may be TRBD1 or TRBD2 (5 bases each). Trimming removed 5 bases at V and 5 bases at J, with 12 bases between. This CDR3 comprises 13 residues. Germline CDR1 LNHDA, CDR2 SQIVND (reference sequence). The CDR3 DNA reads TGTGCCAGTAGTCTGGGGGAATGGGAGACCCAGTACTTC. It yields the protein CASSLGEWETQYF.

This clonotype ranks as medium-sized. The rearrangement joins TRBV6-1 to TRBJ1-6, with D uncertain. V gave up 1 base and J gave up 8 bases, with 6 bases separating them. The CDR3 covers 13 residues. Germline CDR1 MNHNS, CDR2 SASEGT. The CDR3 sequence: CASSEGKYSPLHF. The CDR3 DNA sequence: TGTGCCAGCAGTGAAGGGAAATATTCACCCCTCCACTTT.

This clonotype was counted many times. The gene calls are TRBV12-3 or TRBV12-4 and TRBJ2-3; perhaps TRBD1 as D (6 bases). V gave up 3 bases and J gave up 2 bases, with 9 bases separating them. The CDR3 totals 14 residues. The CDR3 DNA reads TGTGCCAGCAGTTTGGGACACAACACAGATACGCAGTATTTT. Translating it yields CASSLGHNTDTQYF.

This clonotype has at least ten counts. The J gene is TRBJ2-7, the V gene TRBV2; 7 bases agree with TRBD1. V lost 6 bases to trimming and J lost 4 bases; unmatched junction nucleotides: 12. This CDR3 is 15 amino acids long. From germline, CDR1 is SNHLY and CDR2 FYNNEI. CDR3 nucleotides: TGTGCCAGCAGAGCCCACCGGGACAGAGTTTACGAGCAGTACTTC. It translates to CASRAHRDRVYEQYF.

This clonotype was recorded at least ten times. V and J are TRBV2 and TRBJ2-5; perhaps TRBD1 as D (6 bases). Trimming took off 8 bases at V and 5 bases at J, with 18 bases between the two ends. The CDR3 covers 14 residues. Germline CDR1 is SNHLY and CDR2 is FYNNEI. The chain's CDR3 is CASLRDKGLETQYF. The CDR3, as DNA: TGTGCCAGCCTCCGGGACAAGGGATTGGAGACCCAGTACTTC. Drawing the rest from reference TRBV2 and TRBJ2-5, the complete variable domain is EPEVTQTPSHQVTQMGQEVILRCVPISNHLYFYWYRQILGQKVEFLVSFYNNEISEKSEIFDDQFSVERPDGSNFTLKIRSTKLEDSAMYFCASLRDKGLETQYFGPGTRLLVL.

This clonotype was observed a handful of times. CDR3 nucleotides: TGTGCCAGCAGCTCCCGACAGGGATGGAGCTGCACCTTC. Translation: CASSSRQGWSCTF. This chain uses TRBV7-2 with TRBJ1-2; 7 bases align to TRBD1. In germline, CDR1 is SGHTA, CDR2 FQGNSA. The ends lost 4 bases at V and 13 bases at J; junction bases unmatched: 12. This CDR3 contains 13 residues.

The chain links TRBV6-2 or TRBV6-3 to TRBJ1-5, with D possibly being TRBD1 (5 bases). Germline CDR1 is MNHEY and CDR2 is SVGEGT. CDR3 length equals 15 residues. V was cut by 2 bases and J by 5 bases, with 13 bases left in between. CDR3 in amino acids: CASSYTAGTDQPQHF. The CDR3 DNA sequence: TGTGCCAGCAGTTACACGGCAGGGACGGATCAGCCCCAGCATTTT.

In its sample, this clonotype was seen many times. J is TRBJ1-6 and V is TRBV6-2 or TRBV6-3; tentative D call: TRBD1 (5 bases). Between the trimmed V and J ends, which lost 5 bases and 13 bases, there was a span of 15 bases. The CDR3 loop spans 13 amino acids. Germline loops: CDR1 MNHEY, CDR2 SVGEGT. CDR3 residues: CASSPLRELPLHF. The CDR3 region has the DNA TGTGCCAGCAGTCCCCTCAGGGAACTTCCCCTCCACTTT.

This clonotype has at least ten counts. The chain uses TRBV20-1 and TRBJ2-3; D may be TRBD1 (6 bases). The germline V and J ends were trimmed by 6 bases and 0 bases, with 13 bases remaining between them. Per germline, CDR1 DFQATT and CDR2 SNEGSKA (reference sequence). CDR3 length: 14 amino acids. In nucleotides, the CDR3 is TGCAGTGCATGGAGTGGACAGAGCACAGATACGCAGTATTTT. It specifies CSAWSGQSTDTQYF.

This clonotype is categorized as medium-sized. V and J are TRBV6-1 and TRBJ2-2, with 7 nucleotides matching TRBD1. The CDR3 has 15 amino acids. Germline V gives CDR1 MNHNS, CDR2 SASEGT. The junction had 0 bases not matched to a gene; V was cut back by 1 base and J by 1 base. CDR3 nucleotides: TGTGCCAGCAGTGAAGGGACAGGGAACACCGGGGAGCTGTTTTTT. It encodes CASSEGTGNTGELFF.

This clonotype was seen many times. The chain uses TRBV3-1 and TRBJ2-3, with 8 bases fitting TRBD1. V shed 1 base, J shed 6 bases, and the junction held 9 bases outside the gene matches. The CDR3 is 16 amino acids. Germline CDR1 is LGHDT and CDR2 is YNNKEL (reference sequence). The CDR3 sequence: CASSQAQGAELDTQYF. The CDR3 nucleotides read TGTGCCAGCAGCCAAGCCCAGGGGGCAGAGTTGGATACGCAGTATTTT.

This clonotype was detected ten times or more. The genes are TRBV5-1 and TRBJ1-1; 9 bases match TRBD1. The CDR3 has 13 residues. Trimming took 5 bases from V and 1 from J; bases not matched to a gene: 0. Germline CDR1 reads SGHRS; CDR2 reads YFSETQ. The CDR3 DNA reads as TGCGCCAGCAGGACAGGGGGGAACACTGAAGCTTTCTTT. Amino acids: CASRTGGNTEAFF.

V and J are TRBV28 and TRBJ2-5, with D perhaps TRBD1 or TRBD2 (6 bases each). The V end was cut by 8 bases, the J end by 7 bases, with 29 bases between. This CDR3 has 17 amino acids. Germline V lookup: CDR1 MDHEN, CDR2 SYDVKM. CDR3 sequence: CASRDKSGGILRGTQYF. In nucleotides, the CDR3 is TGTGCCAGCCGGGACAAATCTGGCGGGATCCTTAGGGGGACCCAGTACTTC.

The genes are TRBV29-1 and TRBJ2-2, with TRBD1 as a possible D gene (6 bases). This CDR3 spans 14 amino acids. V gave up 0 bases and J gave up 6 bases, with 11 bases separating them. The germline gives CDR1 SQVTM, CDR2 ANQGSEA. CDR3: CSVEEQGASGELFF. DNA for the CDR3: TGCAGCGTTGAAGAACAGGGAGCATCCGGGGAGCTGTTTTTT.

This clonotype was counted many times. The chain employs TRBV2 and TRBJ2-1, with D maybe TRBD2 (6 bases). This CDR3 is built from 15 residues. Between the trimmed V and J ends, which lost 3 bases and 0 bases, there was a span of 9 bases. In germline, CDR1 is SNHLY, CDR2 FYNNEI. CDR3 region: CASSEEGGSYNEQFF. The DNA for the CDR3 is TGTGCCAGCAGTGAGGAGGGCGGCTCCTACAATGAGCAGTTCTTC.

The chain is built from TRBV4-1 and TRBJ2-7; 7 positions match TRBD1. The ends lost 4 bases at V and 2 bases at J; junction bases unmatched: 5. Germline assignment: CDR1 MGHRA and CDR2 YSYEKL. The CDR3 loop spans 14 amino acids. The CDR3 sequence: CASSRQTGPYEQYF. CDR3 in DNA: TGCGCCAGCAGCCGTCAGACAGGGCCCTACGAGCAGTACTTC.

This clonotype was observed many times. The CDR3 region has the DNA TGTGCCAGCAGTTTCGCCGGGGTCGGCGATCAGCCCCAGCATTTT. Amino acids: CASSFAGVGDQPQHF. The V gene is TRBV28, the J gene TRBJ1-5; D call uncertain. Deletions cut 3 bases from V and 5 bases from J, with 14 bases between. CDR3 length: 15 residues. Germline-derived CDR1 and CDR2 are MDHEN and SYDVKM.

By proportion, this clonotype is medium-sized. The rearrangement links TRBV5-1 to TRBJ2-3, with TRBD2 matching over 7 bases. This CDR3 is built from 13 residues. Germline CDR1 and CDR2: SGHRS and YFSETQ. V was pared by 5 bases and J by 6 bases, with 6 bases of the junction left unmatched. CDR3 in amino acids: CASRLGLVDTQYF. In DNA, the CDR3 is TGCGCCAGCAGACTAGGACTAGTTGATACGCAGTATTTT.

The sample holds many counts of this clonotype. This chain joins TRBV29-1 and TRBJ2-3, with 8 bases that match TRBD1. The germline CDR1 and CDR2 sequences are SQVTM and ANQGSEA. This CDR3 is 14 amino acids long. After removal of 5 bases from V and 5 bases from J, the junction contained 9 bases not matched to a gene. This CDR3 reads CSVSRDGQGDTQYF. Here the CDR3 DNA reads TGCAGCGTTTCCCGGGACGGACAGGGAGATACGCAGTATTTT.

This clonotype was seen repeatedly, ten times or more. The chain is built from TRBV29-1 and TRBJ2-7, with D perhaps matching TRBD2 (6 bases). V was pared by 4 bases and J by 12 bases, with 16 bases between. CDR1 is SQVTM and CDR2 is ANQGSEA in the germline V gene. This CDR3 spans 11 amino acids. This chain's CDR3 is CSVGEESGRYF. DNA for the CDR3: TGCAGCGTTGGGGAGGAGTCGGGTCGGTACTTC.

Ten or more counts support this clonotype. The J gene is TRBJ2-5, the V gene TRBV10-3; no clear D gene. Looked up from germline, CDR1 is ENHRY and CDR2 is SYGVKD. Trimming pared 8 bases from V and 1 base from J, leaving 11 bases between. The CDR3 has 13 residues. The CDR3 region has the DNA TGTGCCATCGGAGTTAGGGCCCAAGAGACCCAGTACTTC. It translates to CAIGVRAQETQYF.

By sample fraction, this clonotype is medium-sized. The V call is TRBV5-4, the J call TRBJ1-1; D gene uncertain. The CDR3 covers 11 residues. Trimming stripped 1 base from V and 2 bases from J, with 0 bases between. Germline CDR1 SGHNT, CDR2 YYREEE (reference sequence). The CDR3 loop reads CASSLNTEAFF. For the CDR3, the DNA is TGTGCCAGCAGCTTGAACACTGAAGCTTTCTTT.

In its sample, this clonotype was seen many times. The V gene is TRBV6-1, the J gene TRBJ1-4; tentatively, D is TRBD1 (5 bases). The germline V and J ends were trimmed by 4 bases and 0 bases, with 9 bases remaining between them. Germline V CDR1 and CDR2: MNHNS, SASEGT. This CDR3 has 15 residues. Here the CDR3 reads CASSGQIATNEKLFF. The CDR3 nucleotides are TGTGCCAGCAGTGGACAGATTGCAACTAATGAAAAACTGTTTTTT.

Relative to its sample, this clonotype is large. CDR3 bases: TGTGCCATCAGTGGCCGGGACTATGGCTACACCTTC. Translated, it gives CAISGRDYGYTF. The chain is built from TRBV10-3 and TRBJ1-2, with D unclear. The CDR3 contains 12 residues. The V gene lost 4 bases and the J gene lost 3 bases, with 6 bases spanning the gap. The germline V gene has CDR1 ENHRY and CDR2 SYGVKD.